A selection of T cell receptor beta chains follows, all from one sample in a study of CD8 T cells in ankylosing spondylitis. TCRdb reprocessed the 5' RACE reads with MiXCR, giving one entry per CDR3 protein. The data hold about 130,000 distinct CDR3 sequences, with about 6.4% observed a single time. Input material: blood, either unsorted or a sorted T cell fraction (not recorded which). These receptors were collected from a male donor with ankylosing spondylitis or in good health (not recorded which). Each CDR3 is given with its conserved first and last residue. The D gene is left open where the match is weak. Clone size is stated in some rows and not others, as once, few, many or a class when expanded.

>TRBJ2-3|TRBD2|.|TRBV3-1
CASSHFGLASTDTQYF
TGTGCCAGCAGCCACTTCGGACTAGCTAGCACAGATACGCAGTATTTT
>TRBJ2-3|.|many|TRBV12-3/TRBV12-4
CASSLSGGRADTQYF
TGTGCCAGCAGTTTAAGTGGGGGACGGGCAGATACGCAGTATTTT
>TRBJ2-5|.|many|TRBV14
CASSQVPNQETQYF
TGTGCCAGCAGCCAAGTCCCAAACCAAGAGACCCAGTACTTC
>TRBJ2-1|.|many|TRBV11-2
CASSPWGSSYNEQFF
TGTGCCAGCAGCCCCTGGGGTAGCTCCTACAATGAGCAGTTCTTC
>TRBJ1-2|.|.|TRBV6-2/TRBV6-3
CASSYSIGTSGYTF
TGTGCCAGCAGTTACTCGATCGGGACATCGGGCTACACCTTC
>TRBJ2-1|.|many|TRBV29-1
CSVEEKFF
TGCAGCGTTGAGGAGAAGTTCTTC
>TRBJ2-5|.|.|TRBV9
CASSVDFPGETQYF
TGTGCCAGCAGCGTAGATTTCCCGGGGGAGACCCAGTACTTC
>TRBJ2-6|.|few|TRBV5-4
CASSSGTGSSGANVLTF
TGTGCCAGCAGCTCGGGGACGGGATCCTCTGGGGCCAACGTCCTGACTTTC
>TRBJ1-1|.|many|TRBV7-8
CASSFGYENTEAFF
TGTGCCAGCAGTTTCGGGTACGAGAACACTGAAGCTTTCTTT
>TRBJ1-3|.|many|TRBV6-1
CASLTPGNTIYF
TGTGCCAGCCTTACCCCTGGAAACACCATATATTTT
>TRBJ2-3|.|many|TRBV24-1
CATSDPTDTQYF
TGTGCCACCAGTGATCCCACAGATACGCAGTATTTT
>TRBJ2-3|.|many|TRBV5-1
CASSLGAPRDTQYF
TGCGCCAGCAGCTTAGGGGCGCCCAGAGATACGCAGTATTTT
>TRBJ2-7|TRBD1|once|TRBV20-1
CSARWDRADEQYF
TGCAGTGCTAGGTGGGACAGGGCCGACGAGCAGTACTTC
>TRBJ2-1|.|.|TRBV6-1
CASSRAVYNEQFF
TGTGCCAGCAGCCGAGCAGTTTACAATGAGCAGTTCTTC
>TRBJ2-4|.|many|TRBV27
CASSIFGLLAKNIQYF
TGTGCCAGCAGTATATTCGGGTTACTAGCCAAAAACATTCAGTACTTC
>TRBJ2-1|.|once|TRBV7-4
CASFRDMGARNEQFF
TGTGCCAGCTTTAGAGATATGGGGGCGCGAAATGAGCAGTTCTTC
>TRBJ2-3|.|many|TRBV5-1
CASSLVDGSTDTQYF
TGCGCCAGCAGCTTGGTAGACGGTAGCACAGATACGCAGTATTTT
>TRBJ1-2|TRBD1|many|TRBV6-2/TRBV6-3
CASSNVAGGYGYTF
TGTGCCAGCAGCAACGTTGCAGGGGGCTATGGCTACACCTTC
>TRBJ2-7|TRBD1|many|TRBV7-2
CASSLGTGASEQYF
TGTGCCAGCAGCTTAGGGACAGGGGCAAGCGAGCAGTACTTC
>TRBJ1-1|.|many|TRBV5-1
CASSLWGLDTEAFF
TGCGCCAGCAGCTTGTGGGGGCTGGACACTGAAGCTTTCTTT
>TRBJ1-5|.|many|TRBV7-9
CASSLAGSRNQPQHF
TGTGCCAGCAGCTTAGCAGGGAGTCGCAATCAGCCCCAGCATTTT
>TRBJ2-3|TRBD2|many|TRBV7-2
CASSLASGSLGNTQYF
TGTGCCAGCAGCTTAGCTAGCGGGAGCCTGGGTAATACGCAGTATTTT
>TRBJ2-5|TRBD2|many|TRBV7-3
CASSLKPSGTVYQETQYF
TGTGCCAGCAGCTTAAAGCCTAGCGGGACCGTCTACCAAGAGACCCAGTACTTC
>TRBJ2-3|.|.|TRBV18
CASSRGDRSTDTQYF
TGTGCCAGCTCACGCGGGGACAGATCCACAGATACGCAGTATTTT
>TRBJ2-7|TRBD1|many|TRBV7-2
CASSLATGPSSYEQYF
TGTGCCAGCAGCTTAGCGACAGGGCCATCCTCCTACGAGCAGTACTTC
>TRBJ1-4|.|many|TRBV27
CASSSVTGSEKLFF
TGTGCCAGCAGTTCCGTCACAGGGAGCGAAAAACTGTTTTTT
>TRBJ1-2|TRBD1|many|TRBV7-3
CASSRTGDGYGYTF
TGTGCCAGCAGCCGGACAGGGGACGGCTATGGCTACACCTTC
>TRBJ2-6|TRBD2|many|TRBV5-5
CASSLLAGGFSGANVLTF
TGTGCCAGCAGCTTGCTAGCGGGAGGATTCTCTGGGGCCAACGTCCTGACTTTC
>TRBJ2-1|.|many|TRBV7-9
CASTPSPINEQFF
TGTGCCAGCACCCCGTCCCCCATCAATGAGCAGTTCTTC
>TRBJ2-5|TRBD1|.|TRBV5-4
CASSLTGARETQYF
TGTGCCAGCAGCTTGACAGGGGCTCGGGAGACCCAGTACTTC
>TRBJ2-5|TRBD1|many|TRBV20-1
CSAEDRGQETQYF
TGCAGTGCTGAGGACAGGGGCCAAGAGACCCAGTACTTC
>TRBJ2-4|.|many|TRBV28
CASSLAKNIQYF
TGTGCCAGCAGCCTAGCCAAAAACATTCAGTACTTC
>TRBJ2-7|.|many|TRBV20-1
CSARVAGREQYF
TGCAGTGCTAGAGTGGCAGGGAGGGAGCAGTACTTC
>TRBJ2-1|.|many|TRBV5-5
CASSYGASNEQFF
TGTGCCAGCAGCTACGGGGCAAGCAATGAGCAGTTCTTC
>TRBJ2-1|.|.|TRBV7-3
CASSLLPNEQFF
TGTGCCAGCAGCTTATTACCCAATGAGCAGTTCTTC
>TRBJ2-4|TRBD2|many|TRBV12-3/TRBV12-4
CASSLAGGAFELAKNIQYF
TGTGCCAGCAGCCTAGCGGGGGGCGCCTTCGAACTAGCCAAAAACATTCAGTACTTC
>TRBJ1-6|TRBD1|few|TRBV7-8
CASKLDRGQVSPLHF
TGTGCCAGCAAATTGGACAGGGGGCAGGTTTCACCCCTCCACTTT
>TRBJ1-3|.|many|TRBV7-2
CASSPGTDGNTIYF
TGTGCCAGCAGCCCCGGGACGGACGGAAACACCATATATTTT
>TRBJ2-3|.|many|TRBV12-3/TRBV12-4
CASSLNRRSDTQYF
TGTGCCAGCAGTTTAAACAGGAGGTCAGATACGCAGTATTTT
>TRBJ2-1|TRBD1|many|TRBV20-1
CSASDVRTGGHNEQFF
TGCAGTGCTAGTGATGTAAGGACAGGGGGCCACAATGAGCAGTTCTTC
>TRBJ1-1|.|many|TRBV11-2
CASSPYPVTEAFF
TGTGCCAGCAGCCCCTACCCGGTCACTGAAGCTTTCTTT
>TRBJ1-1|.|.|TRBV5-1
CASNPRASWEGTEAFF
TGCGCCAGCAACCCACGTGCCTCCTGGGAGGGGACTGAAGCTTTCTTT
>TRBJ2-5|.|many|TRBV7-2
CASSQRVETQYF
TGTGCCAGCAGCCAACGGGTGGAGACCCAGTACTTC
>TRBJ2-1|.|few|TRBV18
CASSPPNQRISYNEQFF
TGTGCCAGCTCACCACCCAACCAGCGGATCTCCTACAATGAGCAGTTCTTC
>TRBJ2-4|.|many|TRBV5-1
CASSLRAGTLENIQYF
TGCGCCAGCAGCTTGCGGGCCGGGACGCTGGAAAACATTCAGTACTTC
>TRBJ2-5|TRBD2|.|TRBV3-1
CASCLWTSGGTKETQYF
TGTGCCTCCTGCCTTTGGACTAGCGGGGGGACGAAAGAGACCCAGTACTTC
>TRBJ1-2|TRBD1|many|TRBV10-3
CAASTGSDYGYTF
TGTGCCGCCTCGACAGGGTCCGACTATGGCTACACCTTC
>TRBJ1-6|TRBD1|.|TRBV20-1
CSARDASGGSYNSPLHF
TGCAGTGCTAGAGATGCGTCAGGGGGCTCCTATAATTCACCCCTCCACTTT
>TRBJ1-5|.|many|TRBV25-1
CASSNQTGIHQPQHF
TGTGCCAGCAGCAATCAGACCGGGATTCATCAGCCCCAGCATTTT
>TRBJ2-3|TRBD2|.|TRBV5-6
CASSLAGLAGTDTQYF
TGTGCCAGCAGCTTGGCAGGACTAGCCGGCACAGATACGCAGTATTTT
>TRBJ2-2|TRBD1|many|TRBV20-1
CSARDPKKGAKSGELFF
TGCAGTGCTAGAGATCCGAAAAAGGGGGCAAAGTCCGGGGAGCTGTTTTTT
>TRBJ1-1|.|many|TRBV29-1
CSVEDGYTEAFF
TGCAGCGTCGAGGACGGATACACTGAAGCTTTCTTT